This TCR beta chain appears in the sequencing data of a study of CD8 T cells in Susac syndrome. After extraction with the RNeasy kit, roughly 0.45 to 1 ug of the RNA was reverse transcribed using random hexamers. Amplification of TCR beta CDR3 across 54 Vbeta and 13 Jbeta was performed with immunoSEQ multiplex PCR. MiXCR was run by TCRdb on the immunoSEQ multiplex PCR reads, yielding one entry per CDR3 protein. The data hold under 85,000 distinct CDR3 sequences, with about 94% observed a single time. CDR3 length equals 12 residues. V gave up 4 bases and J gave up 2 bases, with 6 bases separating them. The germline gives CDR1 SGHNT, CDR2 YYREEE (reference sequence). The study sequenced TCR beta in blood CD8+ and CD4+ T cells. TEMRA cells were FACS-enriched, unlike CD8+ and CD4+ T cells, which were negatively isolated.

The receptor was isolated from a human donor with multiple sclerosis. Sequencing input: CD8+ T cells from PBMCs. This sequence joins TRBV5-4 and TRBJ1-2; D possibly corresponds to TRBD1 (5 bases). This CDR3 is CASSGDNYGYTF. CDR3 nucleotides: TGTGCCAGCAGCGGGGACAACTATGGCTACACCTTC.